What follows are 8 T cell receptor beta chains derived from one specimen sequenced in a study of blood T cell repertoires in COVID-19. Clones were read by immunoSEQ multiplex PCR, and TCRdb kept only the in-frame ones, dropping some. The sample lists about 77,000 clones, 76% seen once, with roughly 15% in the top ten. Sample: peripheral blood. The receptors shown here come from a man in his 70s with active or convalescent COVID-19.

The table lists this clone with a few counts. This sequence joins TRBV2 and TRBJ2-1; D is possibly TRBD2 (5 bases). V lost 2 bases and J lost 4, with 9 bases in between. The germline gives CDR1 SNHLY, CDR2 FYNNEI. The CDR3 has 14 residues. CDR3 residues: CASSEIAKYNEQFF. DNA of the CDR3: TGTGCCAGCAGTGAAATAGCGAAGTACAATGAGCAGTTCTTC.

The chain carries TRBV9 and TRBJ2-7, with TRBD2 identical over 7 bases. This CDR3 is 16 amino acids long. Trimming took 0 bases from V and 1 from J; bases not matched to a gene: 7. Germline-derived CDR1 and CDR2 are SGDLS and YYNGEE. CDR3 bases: TGTGCCAGCAGCGTAGCTGTCGGAGCGGGATCCTACGAGCAGTACTTC. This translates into CASSVAVGAGSYEQYF. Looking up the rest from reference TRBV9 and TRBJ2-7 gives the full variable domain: DSGVTQTPKHLITATGQRVTLRCSPRSGDLSVYWYQQSLDQGLQFLIQYYNGEERAKGNILERFSAQQFPDLHSELNLSSLELGDSALYFCASSVAVGAGSYEQYFGPGTRLTVT.

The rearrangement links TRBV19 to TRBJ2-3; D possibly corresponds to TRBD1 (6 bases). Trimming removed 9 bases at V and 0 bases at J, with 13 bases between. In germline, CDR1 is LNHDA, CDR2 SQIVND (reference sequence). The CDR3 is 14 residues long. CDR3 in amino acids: CASGQQPSTDTQYF. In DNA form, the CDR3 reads TGTGCCAGCGGACAGCAGCCTAGCACAGATACGCAGTATTTT.

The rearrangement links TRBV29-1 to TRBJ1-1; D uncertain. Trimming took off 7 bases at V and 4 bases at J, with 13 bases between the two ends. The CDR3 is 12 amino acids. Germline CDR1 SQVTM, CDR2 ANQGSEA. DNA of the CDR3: TGCAGCGCGGACGGGGTTGGCACTGAAGCTTTCTTT. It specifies CSADGVGTEAFF.

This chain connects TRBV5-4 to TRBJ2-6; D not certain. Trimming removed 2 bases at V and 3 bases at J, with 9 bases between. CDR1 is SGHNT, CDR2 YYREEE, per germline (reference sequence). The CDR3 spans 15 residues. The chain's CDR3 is CASSFPGIGANVLTF. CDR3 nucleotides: TGTGCCAGCAGCTTCCCCGGTATTGGGGCCAACGTCCTGACTTTC.

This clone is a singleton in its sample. CDR3 residues: CASSLGQGGEKLFF. The DNA of the CDR3 is TGTGCCAGCAGCTTAGGGCAGGGTGGTGAAAAACTGTTTTTT. The chain uses TRBV7-2 and TRBJ1-4; possibly TRBD1 for D (5 bases). CDR3 length equals 14 residues. Trimming stripped 1 base from V and 7 bases from J, with 10 bases between. Germline assignment: CDR1 SGHTA and CDR2 FQGNSA.

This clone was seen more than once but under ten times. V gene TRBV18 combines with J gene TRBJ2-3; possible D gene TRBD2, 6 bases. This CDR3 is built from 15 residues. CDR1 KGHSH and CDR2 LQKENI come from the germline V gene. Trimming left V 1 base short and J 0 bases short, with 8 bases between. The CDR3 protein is CASSPRAGSTDTQYF. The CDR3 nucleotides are TGTGCCAGCTCACCACGCGCGGGGAGCACAGATACGCAGTATTTT.

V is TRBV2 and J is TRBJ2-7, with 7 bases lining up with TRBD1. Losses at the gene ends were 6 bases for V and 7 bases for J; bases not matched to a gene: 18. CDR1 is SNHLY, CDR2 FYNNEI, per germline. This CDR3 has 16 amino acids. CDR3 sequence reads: CASRSWGQLFSHEQYF. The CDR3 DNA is TGTGCCAGCAGAAGTTGGGGACAGCTCTTTTCCCATGAGCAGTACTTC. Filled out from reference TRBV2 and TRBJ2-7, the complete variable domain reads EPEVTQTPSHQVTQMGQEVILRCVPISNHLYFYWYRQILGQKVEFLVSFYNNEISEKSEIFDDQFSVERPDGSNFTLKIRSTKLEDSAMYFCASRSWGQLFSHEQYFGPGTRLTVT.